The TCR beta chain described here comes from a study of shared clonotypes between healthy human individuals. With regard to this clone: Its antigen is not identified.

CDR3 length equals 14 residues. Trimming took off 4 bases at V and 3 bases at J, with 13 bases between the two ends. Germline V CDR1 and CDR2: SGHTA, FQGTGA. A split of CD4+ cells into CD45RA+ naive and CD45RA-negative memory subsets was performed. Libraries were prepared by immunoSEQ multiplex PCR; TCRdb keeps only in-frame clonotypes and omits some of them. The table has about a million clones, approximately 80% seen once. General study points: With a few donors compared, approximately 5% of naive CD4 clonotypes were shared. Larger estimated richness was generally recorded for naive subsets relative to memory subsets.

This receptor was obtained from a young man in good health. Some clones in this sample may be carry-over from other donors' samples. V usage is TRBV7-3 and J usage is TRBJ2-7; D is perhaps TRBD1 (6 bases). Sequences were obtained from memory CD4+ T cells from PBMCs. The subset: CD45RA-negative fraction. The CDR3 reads CASSSTGQNYEQYF. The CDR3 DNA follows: TGTGCCAGCAGCTCGACAGGCCAAAACTACGAGCAGTACTTC.